The 31 T cell receptor beta chains in this list originate from one sample, sequenced in a study of blood T cells in healthy people across ages. With a J-beta primer mix and a sample-barcoded 5' primer, a second PCR ran about 6 to 11 cycles. TCRdb independently ran MiXCR on the 5' RACE reads; one entry per CDR3 protein. The top ten clones hold roughly 3.8% of a sample with about 800,000 distinct CDR3 sequences, around 25% of them seen once. This same sample was also taken into another study, of T cells of mothers and their children.

The sample was blood. Receptors were obtained from a boy between 5 and 17 years old in good health.

This clonotype was counted between two and nine times. V usage is TRBV4-1 and J usage is TRBJ1-4, with D hard to call. V was pared by 1 base and J by 2 bases, with 11 bases between. The CDR3 sequence is 16 residues long. Germline CDR1 reads MGHRA; CDR2 reads YSYEKL. The CDR3 DNA reads TGCGCCAGCAGCCAAGCTAAGACATTCACTAATGAAAAACTGTTTTTT. It is translated as CASSQAKTFTNEKLFF.

The J gene is TRBJ2-4, the V gene TRBV29-1, with 11 bases fitting TRBD1. The CDR3 runs 13 residues. The germline V gene has CDR1 SQVTM and CDR2 ANQGSEA. Trimming cost V 6 bases and J 8 bases; bases outside gene matches: 6. DNA of the CDR3: TGCAGCGTGCCCGGGACAGGGGGGGACATTCAGTACTTC. It specifies CSVPGTGGDIQYF.

This rearrangement joins TRBV9 to TRBJ2-1; possibly TRBD2 for D (6 bases). CDR1 SGDLS and CDR2 YYNGEE come from the germline V gene. The CDR3 spans 13 residues. Trimming left V 0 bases short and J 9 bases short, with 10 bases between. The CDR3 here is CASSVVGGAEQFF. CDR3 nucleotide sequence: TGTGCCAGCAGCGTAGTTGGCGGGGCTGAGCAGTTCTTC. The full variable domain, in which reference TRBV9 and TRBJ2-1 provide the parts outside the CDR3, is DSGVTQTPKHLITATGQRVTLRCSPRSGDLSVYWYQQSLDQGLQFLIQYYNGEERAKGNILERFSAQQFPDLHSELNLSSLELGDSALYFCASSVVGGAEQFFGPGTRLTVL.

This clonotype was seen a handful of times. The chain recombines TRBV5-1 with TRBJ2-7; 8 bases are a match to TRBD1. The CDR3 runs to 18 residues. Trimming took 1 base from V and 0 from J; bases not matched to a gene: 12. The germline V gene encodes CDR1 SGHRS and CDR2 YFSETQ. CDR3 coding DNA: TGCGCCAGCAGCTTGAGTCAGACAGGGGCCCTAAGCTCCTACGAGCAGTACTTC. Protein sequence: CASSLSQTGALSSYEQYF.

The V gene is TRBV4-3, the J gene TRBJ2-5, with 7 nucleotides matching TRBD2. The end of the DNA fits TRBJ2-1 better, so the J call may be wrong. In germline, CDR1 is LGHNA, CDR2 YSLEER. This CDR3 comprises 17 residues. The CDR3 sequence: CASSQGEISGRDNEQFF. CDR3 DNA: TGCGCCAGCAGCCAAGGGGAGATTAGCGGGCGGGACAATGAGCAGTTCTTC.

The CDR3 nucleotides read TGTGCCAGCAGTTTTCTTCGGGCCCACTACGAGCAGTACTTC. Translation gives CASSFLRAHYEQYF. The rearrangement uses TRBV28 and TRBJ2-5; D is undetermined. The J call may be wrong; the DNA end is better matched by TRBJ2-7. This CDR3 comprises 14 residues. Germline V CDR1 and CDR2: MDHEN, SYDVKM.

This clonotype was observed a single time. The CDR3: CASSPWPATDSYNEQFF. DNA of the CDR3: TGCGCCAGCAGCCCCTGGCCAGCGACAGACTCCTACAATGAGCAGTTCTTC. The chain joins TRBV4-1 to TRBJ2-1, with D tentatively TRBD1 (5 bases). V was pared by 4 bases and J by 0 bases, with 16 bases between. The CDR3 runs 17 residues. Germline CDR1 MGHRA, CDR2 YSYEKL.

The sample holds a few counts of this clonotype. The chain has TRBV2 and TRBJ2-5; 11 bases are a match to TRBD2. CDR1 is SNHLY and CDR2 is FYNNEI in the germline V gene. The CDR3 is made up of 15 amino acids. J gave up 7 bases and V 3 bases, and 7 bases lay outside the gene matches. In nucleotides, the CDR3 is TGTGCCAGCAGTGATTCGACTAGCGGGGACTTGACCCAGTACTTC. Its protein is CASSDSTSGDLTQYF.

The rearrangement uses TRBV18 and TRBJ2-3; D gene uncertain. CDR1 KGHSH and CDR2 LQKENI come from the germline V gene. This CDR3 spans 13 amino acids. V was trimmed by 4 bases and J by 8 bases, leaving 13 bases between them. CDR3 DNA sequence: TGTGCCAGCTCACTGAGCCAGGCGCCTACGCAGTATTTT. Translation: CASSLSQAPTQYF. Looking up the rest from reference TRBV18 and TRBJ2-3 gives the full variable domain: NAGVMQNPRHLVRRRGQEARLRCSPMKGHSHVYWYRQLPEEGLKFMVYLQKENIIDESGMPKERFSAEFPKEGPSILRIQQVVRGDSAAYFCASSLSQAPTQYFGPGTRLTVL.

V and J are TRBV20-1 and TRBJ2-3; tentatively, D is TRBD1 (5 bases). Looked up from germline, CDR1 is DFQATT and CDR2 is SNEGSKA (reference sequence). Trimming took 2 bases from V and 6 from J, leaving 15 bases between them. The CDR3 contains 14 residues. The CDR3 region has the DNA TGCAGTGCTAGATCCAGGGCCTGGTCGGATACGCAGTATTTT. Translated: CSARSRAWSDTQYF.

The chain is built from TRBV29-1 and TRBJ2-1; D perhaps matches TRBD2 (5 bases). This CDR3 is 13 amino acids long. CDR1 SQVTM and CDR2 ANQGSEA come from the germline V gene. The ends were cut back, 4 bases at V and 7 bases at J, with 14 bases in the middle. CDR3 protein: CSVALVFGNEQFF. The DNA of the CDR3 is TGCAGCGTTGCACTAGTGTTCGGGAATGAGCAGTTCTTC.

Note on this clonotype: One end of the junction does not line up with germline, which may come from a read error. This chain joins TRBV7-9 and TRBJ2-7, with 8 nucleotides matching TRBD2. The CDR3 extends over 13 amino acids. From germline, CDR1 is SEHNR and CDR2 FQNEAQ (reference sequence). The CDR3 here is CASRLAGTNEQYF. CDR3 bases: TGTGCCAGCAGATTAGCGGGGACGAACGAGCAGTACTTC.

Concerning this clonotype: One junction end disagrees with the germline gene, perhaps due to a read error. The chain employs TRBV7-3 and TRBJ2-1; D remains ambiguous. Germline assignment: CDR1 SGHTA and CDR2 FQGTGA. The CDR3 has 13 amino acids. CDR3 bases: TGTGCCGGCAGCTTAATCCAGGACAATGAGCAGTTCTTC. Protein product: CAGSLIQDNEQFF.

J is TRBJ1-2 and V is TRBV5-1; D not certain. V was pared by 0 bases and J by 2 bases, with 8 bases between. CDR1 and CDR2 (germline): SGHRS, YFSETQ. CDR3 length equals 14 residues. The CDR3 loop is CASSLDGGNYGYTF. The CDR3 DNA reads as TGCGCCAGCAGCTTGGACGGCGGAAACTATGGCTACACCTTC.

This clonotype was counted a few times. The rearrangement uses TRBV28 and TRBJ2-7; possible D gene TRBD2, 5 bases. The CDR3 has 13 residues. CDR1 and CDR2 (germline): MDHEN, SYDVKM. V lost 8 bases and J 4 bases, leaving 15 bases between the germline ends. CDR3 bases: TGTGCCAGCTTTGGACTGAGCGCTTACGAGCAGTACTTC. It is translated as CASFGLSAYEQYF.

This clonotype was counted between two and nine times. The chain uses TRBV7-8 and TRBJ2-4, with D maybe TRBD1 (6 bases). Germline V lookup: CDR1 SGHVS, CDR2 FQNEAQ. There are 16 residues in the CDR3. V was shortened by 1 base and J by 1 base, with 11 bases between the two germline ends. CDR3 region: CASSLVTGKAKNIQYF. CDR3 nucleotides: TGTGCCAGCAGCTTAGTCACAGGGAAGGCCAAAAACATTCAGTACTTC.

This clonotype has just a few counts. The chain links TRBV7-2 to TRBJ2-5; possibly TRBD2 for D (6 bases). This CDR3 contains 15 residues. The ends were cut back, 4 bases at V and 3 bases at J, with 15 bases in the middle. Per the germline V gene, CDR1 is SGHTA and CDR2 is FQGNSA. CDR3 DNA: TGTGCCAGCAGCTCCCCCGGGGGTCGGAAAGAGACCCAGTACTTC. As protein: CASSSPGGRKETQYF.

The chain combines TRBV28 with TRBJ2-3; D remains unclear. This CDR3 comprises 14 residues. Germline V gene sequence: CDR1 MDHEN, CDR2 SYDVKM. V was clipped by 4 bases and J by 0 bases, with 8 bases between them. The CDR3 DNA reads TGTGCCAGCAGTTCGCAGGCTAGCACAGATACGCAGTATTTT. Amino acid sequence: CASSSQASTDTQYF.

The rearrangement links TRBV20-1 to TRBJ2-1; D possibly uses TRBD1 or TRBD2 (6 bases each). Germline CDR1 and CDR2: DFQATT and SNEGSKA (reference sequence). The CDR3 runs to 17 residues. Trimming shortened V by 5 bases and J by 0 bases, and 20 bases separated the two germline ends. CDR3 amino acids: CSAGGVGGVGSYNEQFF. The CDR3 DNA is TGCAGTGCTGGAGGGGTAGGGGGAGTCGGCTCCTACAATGAGCAGTTCTTC.

This clonotype came up once. The chain couples TRBV28 to TRBJ2-7; unclear D gene. Per the germline V gene, CDR1 is MDHEN and CDR2 is SYDVKM. The length of the CDR3 is 13 residues. V dropped 1 base and J dropped 5 bases, with 9 bases sitting between them. CDR3 nucleotides: TGTGCCAGCAGTTTATTACAGAAAGACGAGCAGTACTTC. This gives the protein CASSLLQKDEQYF.

V is TRBV10-3 and J is TRBJ2-7; 11 nucleotides align to TRBD1. CDR1 is ENHRY and CDR2 is SYGVKD in the germline V gene. V shed 7 bases, J shed 5 bases, and the junction held 4 bases outside the gene matches. The CDR3 is made up of 13 amino acids. This CDR3 reads CAIKGQGDDEQYF. The CDR3 region has the DNA TGTGCCATCAAGGGACAGGGGGACGACGAGCAGTACTTC.

The chain carries TRBV7-8 and TRBJ2-4; either TRBD1 or TRBD2 may supply D (5 bases each). V lost 3 bases, J lost 6 bases, and 9 bases lay in between. This CDR3 has 13 residues. The germline V gene has CDR1 SGHVS and CDR2 FQNEAQ. The CDR3 DNA reads as TGTGCCAGCAGCTTGGGACCGACAAACATTCAGTACTTC. Protein product: CASSLGPTNIQYF. Filled out from reference TRBV7-8 and TRBJ2-4, the complete variable domain reads GAGVSQSPRYKVAKRGQDVALRCDPISGHVSLFWYQQALGQGPEFLTYFQNEAQLDKSGLPSDRFFAERPEGSVSTLKIQRTQQEDSAVYLCASSLGPTNIQYFGAGTRLSVL.

The chain uses TRBV2 and TRBJ2-6, with a possible D match to TRBD2 (6 bases). The length of the CDR3 is 21 residues. Trimming took 2 bases from V and 1 from J, leaving 24 bases between them. The germline V gene encodes CDR1 SNHLY and CDR2 FYNNEI. CDR3 nucleotide sequence: TGTGCCAGCAGTGAATTTTTCTTGCGGGGCGAGGGGACTTCTGGGGCCAACGTCCTGACTTTC. As protein: CASSEFFLRGEGTSGANVLTF.

Note on this clonotype: One junction end does not reproduce the germline sequence, and a read error may be involved. This chain uses TRBV4-1 with TRBJ1-5; TRBD1 matches 8 bases. This CDR3 spans 15 amino acids. From germline, CDR1 is MGHRA and CDR2 YSYEKL. CDR3 sequence: CASSQGGQGNQPRHF. CDR3 DNA sequence: TGCGCCAGCAGCCAAGGTGGACAGGGCAATCAGCCCCGGCATTTT.

The chain couples TRBV21-1 to TRBJ2-7; the table names TRBD2, a call not compared with the DNA. TRBV21-1 corresponds to a pseudogene. The CDR3 is made up of 15 amino acids. Here the CDR3 reads CASKGPGPCEGEQYF. Here the CDR3 DNA reads TGTGCCAGCAAGGGCCCAGGTCCCTGTGAGGGCGAGCAGTACTTC.

The chain recombines TRBV5-6 with TRBJ2-7; 7 nucleotides align to TRBD1. CDR3 length equals 13 residues. V lost 3 bases, J lost 5 bases, and 5 bases stayed unmatched. Germline values: CDR1 SGHDT, CDR2 YYEEEE. CDR3 sequence (DNA): TGTGCCAGCAGCTACGGACAGGTCAACGAGCAGTACTTC. It is translated as CASSYGQVNEQYF.

This clonotype turned up a few times. The chain employs TRBV5-1 and TRBJ2-4; D gene unclear. The V gene's germline CDR1 is SGHRS and CDR2 YFSETQ. V was clipped by 0 bases and J by 3 bases, with 10 bases between them. The CDR3 is made up of 15 amino acids. As DNA, the CDR3 is TGCGCCAGCAGCTTGGACGTGGGGAACAAAAACATTCAGTACTTC. This sequence encodes CASSLDVGNKNIQYF.

This clonotype was recorded once. The gene calls are TRBV3-1 and TRBJ2-1; no firm D call. Trimming stripped 0 bases from V and 7 bases from J, with 19 bases between. Per the germline V gene, CDR1 is LGHDT and CDR2 is YNNKEL (reference sequence). The CDR3 has 17 amino acids. DNA for the CDR3: TGTGCCAGCAGCCAAGATCTTGGTCAGCTCCTCGTAAATGAGCAGTTCTTC. Encoded protein: CASSQDLGQLLVNEQFF.

This clonotype was seen only a few times. The rearrangement uses TRBV27 and TRBJ2-1; D is undetermined. The CDR3 length is 13 residues. V was cut by 6 bases and J by 5 bases, with 11 bases left in between. The germline gives CDR1 MNHEY, CDR2 SMNVEV (reference sequence). DNA for the CDR3: TGTGCCAGCAGCCGGATTGGGCACAATGAGCAGTTCTTC. As protein: CASSRIGHNEQFF.

This chain uses TRBV29-1 with TRBJ1-2, with D possibly matching TRBD1 (5 bases). V was clipped by 0 bases and J by 6 bases, with 14 bases between them. Germline-derived CDR1 and CDR2 are SQVTM and ANQGSEA. The CDR3 is 14 amino acids. The CDR3 coding sequence is TGCAGCGTTGAAGATCCTCCAGGGCGTAATGGCTACACCTTC. Translated, it gives CSVEDPPGRNGYTF.

A few counts support this clonotype. The chain combines TRBV5-1 with TRBJ1-1; 8 bases match TRBD1. V shed 0 bases and J 6 bases; nucleotides not matched to a gene: 4. The germline V gene has CDR1 SGHRS and CDR2 YFSETQ. CDR3 size: 14 residues. Written as DNA, the CDR3 is TGCGCCAGCAGCTTGGAGGACAGGGTCCCTGAAGCTTTCTTT. Translation: CASSLEDRVPEAFF.